Following are 18 T cell receptor beta chains from one sample sequenced in a study of cytomegalovirus exposure and HLA in healthy donors. In the PCR, 60 Vbeta and 13 Jbeta primers were used. TCRdb keeps only in-frame clones here, not all; method: immunoSEQ multiplex PCR. The sample gives 70,000 to 95,000 clones, 80% to 90% of which show up once; roughly 5.9% is in the top ten. Sequencing was performed on PBMCs. Receptors originate from a young woman in good health and CMV-seropositive.

This clone was detected only a few times. This sequence joins TRBV4-1 and TRBJ1-1, with D perhaps matching TRBD1 (6 bases). Trimming shortened V by 4 bases and J by 0 bases, and 24 bases separated the two germline ends. There are 19 residues in the CDR3. Per germline, CDR1 MGHRA and CDR2 YSYEKL. CDR3 in amino acids: CASSPRGRGGKGMNTEAFF. In DNA, the CDR3 is TGCGCCAGCAGCCCGCGCGGAAGAGGGGGAAAAGGCATGAACACTGAAGCTTTCTTT.

For the CDR3, the DNA is TGTGCCAGCAGTGGGACATCCTTGAGCACTGAAGCTTTCTTT. As protein: CASSGTSLSTEAFF. V is TRBV2 and J is TRBJ1-1; tentative D call: TRBD1 (5 bases). Germline lookup yields CDR1 SNHLY and CDR2 FYNNEI. The CDR3 consists of 14 residues. Trimming cost V 4 bases and J 4 bases, with 13 bases left between them.

The chain uses TRBV5-6 and TRBJ1-5, with D maybe TRBD1 (5 bases). V dropped 0 bases and J dropped 4 bases, with 11 bases sitting between them. The germline V gene has CDR1 SGHDT and CDR2 YYEEEE. The CDR3 spans 15 residues. The CDR3 DNA sequence: TGTGCCAGCAGCTTGGGGGTCCGACAGAATCAGCCCCAGCATTTT. Its protein is CASSLGVRQNQPQHF.

V gene TRBV7-8 combines with J gene TRBJ2-1; D perhaps matches TRBD1 (5 bases). The germline V gene encodes CDR1 SGHVS and CDR2 FQNEAQ. V lost 0 bases and J lost 3, with 12 bases in between. This CDR3 contains 16 residues. As DNA, the CDR3 is TGTGCCAGCAGCTTAGCTCGGCGACAGCGCTACAATGAGCAGTTCTTC. This encodes CASSLARRQRYNEQFF.

The genes are TRBV13 and TRBJ2-1; 12 nucleotides line up with TRBD1. Trimming took 3 bases from V and 6 from J; bases not matched to a gene: 12. CDR3 length: 18 residues. Looked up from germline, CDR1 is PRHDT and CDR2 is FYEKMQ (reference sequence). The CDR3 region has the DNA TGTGCCAGCAGCTTCGTCCGGGACAGGGGGCTGCGAGGCAATGAGCAGTTCTTC. It yields the protein CASSFVRDRGLRGNEQFF.

This chain connects TRBV25-1 to TRBJ2-1; a weak D match, TRBD2 (7 bases). The CDR3 covers 11 residues. V was cut by 4 bases and J by 13 bases, with 11 bases left in between. The V gene's germline CDR1 is MGHDK and CDR2 SYGVNS. CDR3 region: CASSGGGPQFF. The CDR3 DNA reads as TGTGCCAGCAGTGGGGGGGGGCCCCAGTTCTTC.

This chain connects TRBV19 to TRBJ2-7, with D unresolved. Trimming shortened V by 3 bases and J by 4 bases, and 13 bases separated the two germline ends. The germline gives CDR1 LNHDA, CDR2 SQIVND (reference sequence). The CDR3 totals 14 residues. The DNA of the CDR3 is TGTGCCAGTAGTATTGGTCTCAAACTATACGAGCAGTACTTC. It is translated as CASSIGLKLYEQYF.

The gene calls are TRBV10-1 and TRBJ2-3, with 7 nucleotides matching TRBD1. This CDR3 region has 13 residues. V was pared by 3 bases and J by 6 bases, with 3 bases of the junction left unmatched. Germline loops: CDR1 WNHNN, CDR2 SYGVQD (reference sequence). CDR3 in DNA: TGCGCCAGCAGTGAAGTGACAGGGGATACGCAGTATTTT. Amino acids: CASSEVTGDTQYF.

This rearrangement joins TRBV5-1 to TRBJ2-7, with D perhaps TRBD1 (5 bases). Trimming pared 4 bases from V and 0 bases from J, leaving 11 bases between. There are 14 residues in the CDR3. In germline, CDR1 is SGHRS, CDR2 YFSETQ. The CDR3 DNA reads as TGCGCCAGCAGCCAGCGACAGCTCTCCTACGAGCAGTACTTC. It codes for CASSQRQLSYEQYF.

This chain connects TRBV20-1 to TRBJ2-7; D is unclear. The CDR3 spans 8 residues. Germline lookup yields CDR1 DFQATT and CDR2 SNEGSKA (reference sequence). V was clipped by 7 bases and J by 9 bases, with 7 bases between them. The CDR3, as DNA: TGCAGTGACTGTAGGCAGTACTTC. The encoded protein is CSDCRQYF.

This clone was found once. The chain joins TRBV5-6 to TRBJ1-6; D is uncertain. The germline V gene has CDR1 SGHDT and CDR2 YYEEEE. The CDR3 loop spans 13 amino acids. Deletions cut 4 bases from V and 9 bases from J, with 11 bases between. The CDR3 is CASSQRSFSPLHF. CDR3 nucleotides: TGTGCCAGCAGCCAACGTAGTTTTTCACCCCTCCACTTT.

The chain is built from TRBV9 and TRBJ1-3; 8 bases are a match to TRBD1. This CDR3 is 15 amino acids long. Trimming at V came to 7 bases and at J to 6 bases, leaving 12 bases not matched to a gene. Per germline, CDR1 SGDLS and CDR2 YYNGEE. The CDR3 region has the DNA TGTGCCAGCGCTGGACAGGGACAGTATACAAACACCATATATTTT. It specifies CASAGQGQYTNTIYF.

This sequence joins TRBV2 and TRBJ2-5, with 10 bases that match TRBD1. V trimming: 4 bases; J trimming: 1 base; junction bases outside the gene matches: 3. The germline gives CDR1 SNHLY, CDR2 FYNNEI. This CDR3 has 15 residues. The CDR3 nucleotides read TGTGCCAGCAGTGGGACAGGGGGGACCCAAGAGACCCAGTACTTC. As protein: CASSGTGGTQETQYF.

The genes are TRBV27 and TRBJ2-1; weak D call: TRBD2 (6 bases). The CDR3 spans 13 residues. V dropped 5 bases and J dropped 6 bases, with 11 bases sitting between them. The germline V gene encodes CDR1 MNHEY and CDR2 SMNVEV (reference sequence). The CDR3 DNA sequence: TGTGCCAGCAGTCTGACTAGTGGCAATGAGCAGTTCTTC. Its protein is CASSLTSGNEQFF.

This sequence joins TRBV25-1 and TRBJ2-7, with TRBD2 as a possible D gene (5 bases). Deletions cut 1 base from V and 0 bases from J, with 13 bases between. CDR1 MGHDK and CDR2 SYGVNS come from the germline V gene. The CDR3 is 16 residues long. The CDR3 nucleotides read TGTGCCAGCAGTGAATCCAGCGGAAGGACCTCCTACGAGCAGTACTTC. This codes for CASSESSGRTSYEQYF.

CDR3 coding DNA: TGTGCCAGCCACAGGGGGTATCAATACGAGCAGTACTTC. Translation: CASHRGYQYEQYF. The chain links TRBV28 to TRBJ2-7; 8 bases match TRBD1. The CDR3 loop spans 13 amino acids. Germline-derived CDR1 and CDR2 are MDHEN and SYDVKM. V shed 8 bases, J shed 4 bases, and the junction held 7 bases outside the gene matches.

The V call is TRBV18, the J call TRBJ1-5; TRBD1 agrees at 9 bases. The V segment lost 5 bases and the J segment 1 base; nucleotides outside the gene matches: 3. Germline lookup yields CDR1 KGHSH and CDR2 LQKENI. This CDR3 contains 15 residues. DNA of the CDR3: TGTGCCAGCTCATTACAGGGGGCAAGCAATCAGCCCCAGCATTTT. Amino acid sequence: CASSLQGASNQPQHF.

The sample holds a few counts of this clone. This sequence joins TRBV28 and TRBJ2-6; D ambiguous. Between the trimmed V and J ends, which lost 6 bases and 0 bases, there was a span of 6 bases. CDR1 MDHEN and CDR2 SYDVKM come from the germline V gene. CDR3 size: 14 residues. The CDR3 sequence is CASSQNSGANVLTF. CDR3 coding DNA: TGTGCCAGCAGCCAAAACTCTGGGGCCAACGTCCTGACTTTC.